The T cell receptor (beta chain) described here comes from a study of T cells in Graves' hyperthyroidism and ophthalmopathy. Findings and limits, study-wide: Blood also contained most expanded thyroid clonotypes above 0.001. The model anticipated ophthalmopathy a median about 7.1 months pre-onset.

TCR beta CDR3 sequences were amplified from RNA transcripts. An initial round of RT-PCR targeting the TCR CDR3 relied on the HTBI primer set. TCRdb fed the multiplex PCR reads into MiXCR, producing one record per CDR3 protein. The sample includes approximately 610,000 distinct CDR3 sequences, 14% to 15% of them seen just once. The CDR3 contains 13 residues. Trimming shortened V by 7 bases and J by 2 bases, and 11 bases separated the two germline ends. The study based diagnoses on clinical symptoms, serum thyroxine and TRAb, thyroid ultrasound and orbital computed tomography. PBMCs were collected from a roughly 10 ml volume of fresh peripheral blood. This clonotype was detected ten times or more. The antigen is unknown.

V usage is TRBV12-3 or TRBV12-4 and J usage is TRBJ2-5; maybe TRBD1 (6 bases). Sequenced material: blood. The receptor comes from a woman between 40 and 50 years old with Graves' ophthalmopathy. The CDR3 region is CASTVDSQETQYF. CDR3 bases: TGTGCCAGCACGGTGGACAGTCAAGAGACCCAGTACTTC.